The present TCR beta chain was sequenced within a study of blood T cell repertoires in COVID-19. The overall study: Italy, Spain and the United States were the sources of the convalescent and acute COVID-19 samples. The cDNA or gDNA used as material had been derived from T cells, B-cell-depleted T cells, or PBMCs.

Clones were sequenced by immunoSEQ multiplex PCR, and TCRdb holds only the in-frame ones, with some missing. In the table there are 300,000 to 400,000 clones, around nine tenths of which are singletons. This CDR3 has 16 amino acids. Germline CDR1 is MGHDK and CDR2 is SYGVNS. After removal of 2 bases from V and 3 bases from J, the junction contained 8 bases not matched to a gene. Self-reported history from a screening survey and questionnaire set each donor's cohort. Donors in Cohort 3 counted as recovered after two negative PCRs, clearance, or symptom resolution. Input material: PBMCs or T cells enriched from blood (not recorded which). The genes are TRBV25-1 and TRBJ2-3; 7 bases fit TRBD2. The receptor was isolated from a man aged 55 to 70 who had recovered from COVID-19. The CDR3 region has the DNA TGTGCCAGCAGTGAAGGGCGGGACTACTCTACAGATACGCAGTATTTT. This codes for CASSEGRDYSTDTQYF.